Only a few counts were recorded for the clone carrying this T cell receptor (beta chain). The antigen remains undetermined. This sample is part of a study of regulatory dendritic cells for organ transplantation. Germline CDR1 ENHRY, CDR2 SYGVKD. The CDR3 contains 13 residues. Between the trimmed V and J ends, which lost 10 bases and 4 bases, there was a span of 17 bases. The method was immunoSEQ multiplex PCR; TCRdb's version includes in-frame clones alone and lacks a portion of them. This table has about 5,200 clones, approximately 75% appearing once. Allogeneic regulatory or mature dendritic cells were co-cultured for roughly five days with CFSE-labeled sorted T cells at 1:10.

Sequencing used memory CD8+ T cells from blood cultured with regulatory dendritic cells. Sample subset: CD45RO+ memory T cells. The clonotype originates from a human donor in good health. The V and J genes are TRBV10-3 and TRBJ2-7; D call uncertain. CDR3 sequence (DNA): TGTGCCAGCAGCCTTACCATATCGTACGAGCAGTACTTC. It codes for CASSLTISYEQYF.